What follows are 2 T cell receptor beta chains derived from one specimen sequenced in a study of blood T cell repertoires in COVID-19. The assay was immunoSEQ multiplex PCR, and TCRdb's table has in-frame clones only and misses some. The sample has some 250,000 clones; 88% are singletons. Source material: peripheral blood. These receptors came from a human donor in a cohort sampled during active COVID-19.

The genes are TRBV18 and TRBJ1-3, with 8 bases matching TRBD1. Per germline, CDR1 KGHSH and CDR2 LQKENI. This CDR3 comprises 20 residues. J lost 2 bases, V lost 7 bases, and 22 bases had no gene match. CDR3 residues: CASLTANLRTGLIPGNTIYF. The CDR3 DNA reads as TGTGCCAGCTTAACCGCTAATTTAAGGACAGGGTTAATACCTGGAAACACCATATATTTT. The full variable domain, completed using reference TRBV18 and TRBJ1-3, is NAGVMQNPRHLVRRRGQEARLRCSPMKGHSHVYWYRQLPEEGLKFMVYLQKENIIDESGMPKERFSAEFPKEGPSILRIQQVVRGDSAAYFCASLTANLRTGLIPGNTIYFGEGSWLTVV.

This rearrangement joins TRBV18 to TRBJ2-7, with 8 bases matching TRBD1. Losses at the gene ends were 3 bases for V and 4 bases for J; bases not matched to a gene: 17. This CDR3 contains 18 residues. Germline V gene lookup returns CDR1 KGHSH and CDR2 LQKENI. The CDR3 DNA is TGTGCCAGCTCACCTCGCGCCACCGGGACAGGTTTTTTTTACGAGCAGTACTTC. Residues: CASSPRATGTGFFYEQYF. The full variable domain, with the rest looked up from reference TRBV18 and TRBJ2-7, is NAGVMQNPRHLVRRRGQEARLRCSPMKGHSHVYWYRQLPEEGLKFMVYLQKENIIDESGMPKERFSAEFPKEGPSILRIQQVVRGDSAAYFCASSPRATGTGFFYEQYFGPGTRLTVT.